Listed below are T cell receptor beta chains from one sample, sequenced in a study of cytomegalovirus exposure and HLA in healthy donors. Here immunoSEQ multiplex PCR was the method, and the copy in TCRdb shows in-frame clones only, minus some. The sample lists about 180,000 clones, around 87% occurring once. Material: PBMCs. The receptor source for this set is a woman in her 30s in good health and CMV-seronegative. Each CDR3 is given with its conserved first and last residue. Clone size is not always given. Where it is, it says once, few, many or a class for expanded clones.

V gene: TRBV19
clone size: -
CDR3 protein: CASSIFGGQETQYF

V gene: TRBV5-1
clone size: -
CDR3 protein: CASREGADNSPLHF

V gene: TRBV4-3
clone size: -
CDR3 protein: CASSQDRGDTEAFF

V gene: TRBV2
clone size: few
CDR3 protein: CASSDVLSYGYTF

V gene: TRBV9
clone size: -
CDR3 protein: CASSVEAGDVETQYF

V gene: TRBV18
clone size: -
CDR3 protein: CASSPTRGQVNTEAFF

V gene: TRBV5-1
clone size: -
CDR3 protein: CASSLAARGGLDEQFF

V gene: TRBV7-9
clone size: once
CDR3 protein: CASSLGREVEKLFF

V gene: TRBV7-9
clone size: -
CDR3 protein: CASAGMNTEAFF

V gene: TRBV25-1
clone size: -
CDR3 protein: CASSGDRGDDTRETQYF

V gene: TRBV27
clone size: -
CDR3 protein: CASSPPGFNGYTF

V gene: TRBV29-1
clone size: once
CDR3 protein: CSARDRVATNEKLFF

V gene: TRBV5-1
clone size: -
CDR3 protein: CASREGAVTEAFF

V gene: TRBV4-1
clone size: -
CDR3 protein: CASSQDRSHNYEQYF

V gene: TRBV7-9
clone size: -
CDR3 protein: CASSLALSGTEAFF

V gene: TRBV7-9
clone size: few
CDR3 protein: CASSLGPGGTYEQYF

V gene: TRBV9
clone size: -
CDR3 protein: CASSVARGGIGEQFF

V gene: TRBV5-1
clone size: -
CDR3 protein: CASSPAGGNYGYTF

V gene: TRBV27
clone size: -
CDR3 protein: CASTHKTQGGYNNEQFF

V gene: TRBV7-2
clone size: -
CDR3 protein: CASSLMAGGNSPLHF

V gene: TRBV28
clone size: -
CDR3 protein: CASSLSTGAYPNYGYTF

V gene: TRBV5-1
clone size: -
CDR3 protein: CASSLRLGAPSYNEQFF

V gene: TRBV7-9
clone size: -
CDR3 protein: CASSLEGTGTSSYEQYF

V gene: TRBV5-1
clone size: -
CDR3 protein: CASSQDIGLYGYTF

V gene: TRBV4-2
clone size: -
CDR3 protein: CASSPRSALTGTLAGGYTDTQYF

V gene: TRBV5-5
clone size: -
CDR3 protein: CASSLGGDTGELFF

V gene: TRBV19
clone size: -
CDR3 protein: CASSYRRQVYSNQPQHF

V gene: TRBV30
clone size: -
CDR3 protein: CAWSVWGQLGGAGYGYTF

V gene: TRBV4-3
clone size: -
CDR3 protein: CASSQDLAGRQETQYF

V gene: TRBV6-6
clone size: -
CDR3 protein: CASSYSVSQRETQYF

V gene: TRBV30
clone size: -
CDR3 protein: CAWGGPGGLTGELFF

V gene: TRBV30
clone size: -
CDR3 protein: CAWNGQGDSPLHF

V gene: TRBV6-5
clone size: -
CDR3 protein: CASGQPNNLYSPLHF

V gene: TRBV7-2
clone size: -
CDR3 protein: CASSTRTGENGYTF

V gene: TRBV5-1
clone size: -
CDR3 protein: CASSSTGNGYTF

V gene: TRBV19
clone size: -
CDR3 protein: CASSIPGGNQPQHF

V gene: TRBV7-9
clone size: -
CDR3 protein: CASRARDSRFTDTQYF

V gene: TRBV5-1
clone size: -
CDR3 protein: CASRVSGGPGYEQYF

V gene: TRBV27
clone size: -
CDR3 protein: CASSLSLGQGAFF

V gene: TRBV19
clone size: once
CDR3 protein: CASSEIQRKGNQPQHF

V gene: TRBV6-6
clone size: -
CDR3 protein: CAKPQGRRTEAFF

V gene: TRBV29-1
clone size: -
CDR3 protein: CSVEDPEVLGYGYTF

V gene: TRBV2
clone size: -
CDR3 protein: CASSEMPSANTDTQYF

V gene: TRBV6-1
clone size: -
CDR3 protein: CASLSSDRGGSPLHF

V gene: TRBV5-1
clone size: few
CDR3 protein: CASSLGPRVVDGYTF

V gene: TRBV5-5
clone size: -
CDR3 protein: CASSLTTGLEAFF

V gene: TRBV19
clone size: few
CDR3 protein: CASSIAQGSYGYTF

V gene: TRBV5-1
clone size: -
CDR3 protein: CASSLSLGGRLNSPLHF

V gene: TRBV10-2
clone size: -
CDR3 protein: CASGIGRLAGGRYEQYF

V gene: TRBV7-9
clone size: -
CDR3 protein: CASSLVGEIDTDTQYF

V gene: TRBV5-1
clone size: -
CDR3 protein: CASSSGLTGGKLNTEAFF

V gene: TRBV4-1
clone size: -
CDR3 protein: CASSQGTSGGRYEQYF

V gene: TRBV6-1
clone size: once
CDR3 protein: CASREIQETQYF

V gene: TRBV7-9
clone size: -
CDR3 protein: CASSLIPTNRANYGYTF

V gene: TRBV5-1
clone size: -
CDR3 protein: CASSSGTVSEAFF

V gene: TRBV9
clone size: -
CDR3 protein: CASSYGPGVEQFF